The 22 T cell receptor beta chains below come from one sample, sequenced in a study of blood T cell repertoires in COVID-19. TCRdb's table, derived via immunoSEQ multiplex PCR, lists solely in-frame clones and lacks some. The profile covers around 300,000 clones, with around 83% appearing a single time and 2.5% to 3% taken by the ten largest. Sequencing was carried out using peripheral blood. Receptors originate from a man in his thirties or forties with active or convalescent COVID-19.

This clone was found once. The V gene is TRBV29-1, the J gene TRBJ2-1; D unclear. Germline values: CDR1 SQVTM, CDR2 ANQGSEA. CDR3 length equals 12 residues. Deletions cut 2 bases from V and 4 bases from J, with 6 bases between. CDR3 DNA: TGCAGCGTTGAACCCCGGTACAATGAGCAGTTCTTC. Translation: CSVEPRYNEQFF.

The V gene is TRBV4-3, the J gene TRBJ2-3; TRBD2 aligns across 10 bases. J was trimmed by 3 bases and V by 1 base; bases with no gene match: 16. This CDR3 comprises 20 residues. Germline values: CDR1 LGHNA, CDR2 YSLEER. CDR3 in amino acids: CASSQGAWAQLAGSTDTQYF. The CDR3 nucleotides are TGCGCCAGCAGCCAAGGGGCCTGGGCACAACTAGCGGGAAGTACAGATACGCAGTATTTT.

The rearrangement joins TRBV7-2 to TRBJ2-1, with a weak D call TRBD1 (6 bases). CDR1 is SGHTA and CDR2 is FQGNSA in the germline V gene. The V end was cut by 1 base, the J end by 4 bases, with 11 bases between. CDR3 length: 15 residues. The DNA of the CDR3 is TGTGCCAGCAGCTTAGGGCAGGGGAGATACAATGAGCAGTTCTTC. This gives the protein CASSLGQGRYNEQFF.

This clone was recorded once. The rearrangement links TRBV28 to TRBJ1-6; 7 nucleotides match TRBD1. Losses at the gene ends were 7 bases for V and 17 bases for J; bases not matched to a gene: 14. The germline CDR1 and CDR2 sequences are MDHEN and SYDVKM. The CDR3 extends over 13 amino acids. The CDR3 region is CASTPDRSAPVHF. CDR3 in DNA: TGTGCCAGCACCCCGGACAGGAGCGCACCAGTCCACTTT.

The chain carries TRBV25-1 and TRBJ1-4; 7 bases are shared with TRBD1. CDR3 size: 13 residues. CDR1 and CDR2 from the germline V gene are MGHDK and SYGVNS. V gave up 4 bases and J gave up 9 bases; unmatched junction bases: 5. The CDR3 DNA follows: TGTGCCAGCAGTGTTACAGGGGTCCAAAAACTGTTTTTT. The encoded protein is CASSVTGVQKLFF.

The genes are TRBV6-6 and TRBJ2-7; 7 positions match TRBD2. The CDR3 is 12 residues long. J lost 7 bases, V lost 2 bases, and 2 bases had no gene match. Germline V gene lookup returns CDR1 MNHNY and CDR2 SVGAGI (reference sequence). CDR3 DNA: TGTGCCAGCAGTTACGGGGAGGGGGAGCAGTACTTC. It codes for CASSYGEGEQYF.

Only a few counts were recorded for this clone. The chain carries TRBV7-8 and TRBJ1-2, with 9 bases fitting TRBD1. The trim removed 5 bases at V and 8 bases at J, leaving 15 bases unmatched. CDR1 is SGHVS, CDR2 FQNEAQ, per germline. This CDR3 spans 16 amino acids. CDR3 sequence (DNA): TGTGCCAGCAGCGCCACCGGGACAGGGTCTACGGGGGGCTACACCTTC. Its translation is CASSATGTGSTGGYTF.

V gene TRBV28 combines with J gene TRBJ1-6; the D gene is possibly TRBD1 (6 bases). Per germline, CDR1 MDHEN and CDR2 SYDVKM. The ends were cut back, 8 bases at V and 6 bases at J, with 20 bases in the middle. The CDR3 extends over 16 amino acids. This CDR3 is CASLPAAGAFNSPLHF. CDR3 nucleotide sequence: TGTGCCAGCCTCCCTGCCGCAGGGGCCTTTAATTCACCCCTCCACTTT.

This clone appeared a few times. The V and J genes are TRBV5-4 and TRBJ1-2; 8 positions match TRBD1. The CDR3 runs to 14 residues. The junction had 7 bases not matched to a gene; V was cut back by 7 bases and J by 2 bases. The germline V gene has CDR1 SGHNT and CDR2 YYREEE (reference sequence). The CDR3, as DNA: TGTGCCAGCTCTCCGGGACAGGCCAACTATGGCTACACCTTC. This gives the protein CASSPGQANYGYTF.

V and J are TRBV10-3 and TRBJ1-2; D is perhaps TRBD1 (5 bases). Germline CDR1 and CDR2: ENHRY and SYGVKD. Trimming cost V 3 bases and J 8 bases, with 13 bases left between them. CDR3 length: 13 amino acids. This chain's CDR3 is CAISERDSGGYTF. CDR3 bases: TGTGCCATCAGTGAAAGGGACTCCGGGGGCTACACCTTC.

This rearrangement joins TRBV4-2 to TRBJ1-4, with D perhaps matching TRBD1 (6 bases). This CDR3 has 18 amino acids. V was cut by 0 bases and J by 5 bases, with 19 bases left in between. From germline, CDR1 is LGHNA and CDR2 YNFKEQ. The CDR3 DNA is TGTGCCAGCAGCCAAGAGGGCAGGGGTATGAGCCCAAATGAAAAACTGTTTTTT. It yields the protein CASSQEGRGMSPNEKLFF.

This chain connects TRBV6-6 to TRBJ1-6; weak D call: TRBD1 (5 bases). CDR3 length: 14 residues. V was pared by 2 bases and J by 7 bases, with 9 bases between. Germline V CDR1 and CDR2: MNHNY, SVGAGI (reference sequence). Here the CDR3 reads CASSYDKGNSPLHF. The CDR3, as DNA: TGTGCCAGCAGTTACGACAAGGGGAATTCACCCCTCCACTTT.

In this sample, this clone turned up once. The CDR3 here is CASTSGFFNQPQHF. CDR3 DNA: TGTGCCAGCACTTCAGGGTTTTTCAATCAGCCCCAGCATTTT. V usage is TRBV2 and J usage is TRBJ1-5, with a possible D match to TRBD1 (5 bases). Trimming left V 7 bases short and J 3 bases short, with 13 bases between. This CDR3 spans 14 amino acids. CDR1 and CDR2 from the germline V gene are SNHLY and FYNNEI.

The chain is built from TRBV7-9 and TRBJ2-2, with TRBD2 identical over 7 bases. Germline lookup yields CDR1 SEHNR and CDR2 FQNEAQ (reference sequence). The CDR3 has 15 amino acids. The V gene end was trimmed by 2 bases and the J gene end by 4 bases; junction bases not matched to a gene: 4. The CDR3 nucleotides are TGTGCCAGCAGCTTACCCGGGAGGCCCACCGGGGAGCTGTTTTTT. Its protein product is CASSLPGRPTGELFF.

The V and J genes are TRBV19 and TRBJ2-3; 14 bases fit TRBD2. V shed 3 bases, J shed 7 bases, and the junction held 12 bases outside the gene matches. CDR1 is LNHDA and CDR2 is SQIVND in the germline V gene (reference sequence). CDR3 size: 18 residues. The CDR3 DNA reads TGTGCCAGTAGTATGGGACTAGCGGGAGTGGGGTCCCGAAATACGCAGTATTTT. Translation gives CASSMGLAGVGSRNTQYF.

The J gene is TRBJ2-7, the V gene TRBV9; D is perhaps TRBD1 (5 bases). Looked up from germline, CDR1 is SGDLS and CDR2 is YYNGEE. Trimming stripped 0 bases from V and 4 bases from J, with 11 bases between. This CDR3 region has 14 residues. CDR3 sequence (DNA): TGTGCCAGCAGCGTAGCAGACAGAGGATACGAGCAGTACTTC. Its protein product is CASSVADRGYEQYF. Variable domain in full (rest from reference TRBV9 and TRBJ2-7): DSGVTQTPKHLITATGQRVTLRCSPRSGDLSVYWYQQSLDQGLQFLIQYYNGEERAKGNILERFSAQQFPDLHSELNLSSLELGDSALYFCASSVADRGYEQYFGPGTRLTVT.

In the case of this clone: Other nucleotide sequences from this sample produce the same CDR3. The CDR3 nucleotides are TGTGCCAGCAGCTTAGTCTCGGGCAATCAGCCCCAGCATTTT. Translated, it gives CASSLVSGNQPQHF. The gene calls are TRBV7-2 and TRBJ1-5; D uncertain. The CDR3 runs 14 residues. Trimming took off 1 base at V and 2 bases at J, with 6 bases between the two ends. CDR1 and CDR2 from the germline V gene are SGHTA and FQGNSA.

This chain connects TRBV28 to TRBJ2-3; 7 bases are a match to TRBD2. The CDR3 spans 14 residues. Germline trimming cut 5 bases from V and 2 bases from J; bases unmatched to any gene: 4. The germline CDR1 and CDR2 sequences are MDHEN and SYDVKM. The CDR3 region is CASSPGLVTDTQYF. CDR3 DNA sequence: TGTGCCAGCAGTCCCGGACTAGTCACAGATACGCAGTATTTT.

This chain joins TRBV30 and TRBJ2-1; TRBD2 aligns across 11 bases. Germline V gene data show CDR1 as GTSNPN and CDR2 as SVGIG (reference sequence). This CDR3 is 12 amino acids long. J lost 10 bases, V lost 3 bases, and 2 bases had no gene match. The CDR3 sequence: CAWRASGREQFF. CDR3 nucleotide sequence: TGTGCCTGGAGGGCTAGCGGGAGGGAGCAGTTCTTC.

This clone was observed a few times. The V call is TRBV24-1, the J call TRBJ2-3; the match to TRBD1 covers 12 bases. Germline V gene lookup returns CDR1 KGHDR and CDR2 SFDVKD. J gave up 7 bases and V 2 bases, and 9 bases lay outside the gene matches. The CDR3 loop spans 17 amino acids. The CDR3 loop is CATSDSGGTGGSHTQYF. The DNA for the CDR3 is TGTGCCACCAGTGATTCCGGGGGGACAGGGGGCTCCCATACGCAGTATTTT.

This chain joins TRBV2 and TRBJ2-7; D perhaps matches TRBD2 (7 bases). The germline gives CDR1 SNHLY, CDR2 FYNNEI. The CDR3 length is 14 residues. The V end lost 6 bases, the J end lost 2 bases, and 14 bases lay between the germline ends. The CDR3 protein is CASRGGPGAYEQYF. The CDR3 coding sequence is TGTGCCAGCAGGGGGGGGCCAGGTGCCTACGAGCAGTACTTC.

The V gene is TRBV19, the J gene TRBJ2-3; 9 bases align to TRBD2. The V gene's germline CDR1 is LNHDA and CDR2 SQIVND (reference sequence). J lost 0 bases, V lost 5 bases, and 9 bases had no gene match. The CDR3 is 17 residues long. The CDR3 loop reads CASSGGGVTTSTDTQYF. CDR3 in DNA: TGTGCCAGTAGTGGCGGGGGGGTGACGACTAGCACAGATACGCAGTATTTT.